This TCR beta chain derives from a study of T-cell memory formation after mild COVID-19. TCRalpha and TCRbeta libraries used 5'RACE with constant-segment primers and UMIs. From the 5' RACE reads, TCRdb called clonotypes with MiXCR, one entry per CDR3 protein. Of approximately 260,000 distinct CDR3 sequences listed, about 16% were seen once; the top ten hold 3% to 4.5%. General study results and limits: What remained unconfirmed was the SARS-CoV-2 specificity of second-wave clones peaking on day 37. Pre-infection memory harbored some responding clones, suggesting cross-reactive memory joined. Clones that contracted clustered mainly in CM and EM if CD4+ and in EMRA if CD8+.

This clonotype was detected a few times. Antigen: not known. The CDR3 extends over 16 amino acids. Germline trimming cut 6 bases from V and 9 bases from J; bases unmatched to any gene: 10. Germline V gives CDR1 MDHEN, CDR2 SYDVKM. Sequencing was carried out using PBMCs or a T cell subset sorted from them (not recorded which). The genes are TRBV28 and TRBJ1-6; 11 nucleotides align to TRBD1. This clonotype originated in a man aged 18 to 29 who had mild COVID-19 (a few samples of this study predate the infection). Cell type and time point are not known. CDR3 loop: CASRPGQGANFSPLHF. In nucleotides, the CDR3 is TGTGCCAGCAGGCCAGGACAGGGGGCGAACTTTTCACCCCTCCACTTT.